This T cell receptor (beta chain) appears in the sequencing data of a study of cytomegalovirus exposure and HLA in healthy donors. Study outcomes and limitations: 87-base-pair reads could not separate some V segments, including TRBV6-2 and TRBV6-3. When analyzed later, a missense DCLRE1C variant was found to be linked to TCR beta V- and J-gene trimming. In a later analysis, compared with equally common non-associated chains, HLA-associated beta chains were more expanded.

This CDR3 spans 14 amino acids. V was shortened by 10 bases and J by 3 bases, with 16 bases between the two germline ends. Germline-derived CDR1 and CDR2 are ENHRY and SYGVKD. With respect to this clone: Its antigen is currently unknown.

Primers for the PCR totalled 60 Vbeta and 13 Jbeta. TCRdb keeps only in-frame clones here, not all; method: immunoSEQ multiplex PCR. The sample holds roughly 130,000 clones, 65% to 90% seen once. The V and J genes are TRBV10-3 and TRBJ1-5; D possibly corresponds to TRBD1 (5 bases). The TCR was taken from a woman aged 18-29 years in good health and CMV-seropositive. The material sequenced was PBMCs. This chain's CDR3 is CATRGGDTNQPQHF. The CDR3 DNA is TGTGCCACCCGGGGGGGAGATACCAATCAGCCCCAGCATTTT.